A single sample gave rise to the 23 T cell receptor beta chains below, sequenced in a study of cytomegalovirus exposure and HLA in healthy donors. PCR employed 60 Vbeta and 13 Jbeta primers. TCRdb's table, derived via immunoSEQ multiplex PCR, lists solely in-frame clones and lacks some. There are approximately 140,000 clones in the sample; 88% occur only once, and 0.45% to 0.55% lies in the top ten. The sample comprised PBMCs. The receptors shown here come from a woman aged 40 to 49 in good health and CMV-seronegative.

The J gene is TRBJ2-7, the V gene TRBV25-1, with 7 bases matching TRBD2. CDR1 and CDR2 (germline): MGHDK, SYGVNS. V was clipped by 4 bases and J by 3 bases; unmatched bases: 3. This CDR3 has 13 residues. The CDR3: CASSGASGYEQYF. In DNA form, the CDR3 reads TGTGCCAGCAGTGGAGCTAGCGGCTACGAGCAGTACTTC.

This clone has just one count. The chain joins TRBV5-1 to TRBJ2-2, with TRBD2 matching 11 bases. Looked up from germline, CDR1 is SGHRS and CDR2 is YFSETQ. This CDR3 region has 19 residues. The V and J ends lost 3 bases and 0 bases, in that order; junction bases with no gene match: 10. CDR3 protein: CASSWLPGTSGSNTGELFF. CDR3 nucleotides: TGCGCCAGCAGCTGGCTTCCCGGGACTAGCGGTTCGAACACCGGGGAGCTGTTTTTT. The variable domain in full, with the rest retrieved from reference TRBV5-1 and TRBJ2-2, is KAGVTQTPRYLIKTRGQQVTLSCSPISGHRSVSWYQQTPGQGLQFLFEYFSETQRNKGNFPGRFSGRQFSNSRSEMNVSTLELGDSALYLCASSWLPGTSGSNTGELFFGEGSRLTVL.

This sequence joins TRBV11-3 and TRBJ2-2, with 9 bases that match TRBD2. Unmatched junction bases numbered 12, after V lost 1 base and J lost 3 bases. This CDR3 has 19 amino acids. Looked up from germline, CDR1 is SGHNT and CDR2 is YENEEA. Here the CDR3 reads CASSLALGLAGSHTGELFF. Written as DNA, the CDR3 is TGTGCCAGCAGCTTAGCATTAGGGCTAGCGGGATCACACACCGGGGAGCTGTTTTTT. The full variable domain, completed using reference TRBV11-3 and TRBJ2-2, is EAGVVQSPRYKIIEKKQPVAFWCNPISGHNTLYWYLQNLGQGPELLIRYENEEAVDDSQLPKDRFSAERLKGVDSTLKIQPAELGDSAVYLCASSLALGLAGSHTGELFFGEGSRLTVL.

About this clone: The sample contains more than one DNA sequence encoding this CDR3. The V call is TRBV7-2, the J call TRBJ2-7; TRBD1 aligns across 9 bases. This CDR3 comprises 15 residues. V lost 0 bases to trimming and J lost 2 bases; unmatched junction nucleotides: 2. Germline CDR1 SGHTA, CDR2 FQGNSA. The CDR3 nucleotides read TGTGCCAGCAGCTTAGCAGGGACAGGGACCTACGAGCAGTACTTC. This gives the protein CASSLAGTGTYEQYF.

The V gene is TRBV10-3, the J gene TRBJ2-3; 8 nucleotides agree with TRBD1. V was clipped by 7 bases and J by 6 bases; unmatched bases: 9. The CDR3 consists of 14 residues. Germline values: CDR1 ENHRY, CDR2 SYGVKD. The CDR3 DNA follows: TGTGCCATCAAAGGCAGGGGGCCGCGCGATACGCAGTATTTT. Its translation is CAIKGRGPRDTQYF.

This clone has more than one count but fewer than ten. V usage is TRBV25-1 and J usage is TRBJ2-7, with 7 positions matching TRBD2. The CDR3 loop spans 16 amino acids. The trim removed 2 bases at V and 0 bases at J, leaving 7 bases unmatched. CDR1 and CDR2 (germline): MGHDK, SYGVNS. In DNA form, the CDR3 reads TGTGCCAGCAGTGAAACTCCGGGAGGTCTCTCCTACGAGCAGTACTTC. Translated, it gives CASSETPGGLSYEQYF.

This sequence joins TRBV6-1 and TRBJ2-7; 7 bases agree with TRBD1. With V trimmed by 4 bases and J by 4 bases, 13 bases remained unmatched. This CDR3 has 16 amino acids. Germline V lookup: CDR1 MNHNS, CDR2 SASEGT. CDR3 loop: CASSGATGVWSYEQYF. The DNA for the CDR3 is TGTGCCAGCAGTGGGGCCACAGGGGTTTGGTCGTACGAGCAGTACTTC.

This sequence joins TRBV7-2 and TRBJ2-3; 10 bases are shared with TRBD2. The CDR3 runs to 18 residues. Germline assignment: CDR1 SGHTA and CDR2 FQGNSA. The V segment lost 3 bases and the J segment 2 bases; nucleotides outside the gene matches: 11. The chain's CDR3 is CASSLYLAGERVTDTQYF. Written as DNA, the CDR3 is TGTGCCAGCAGCTTGTACCTAGCGGGAGAGAGGGTCACAGATACGCAGTATTTT.

The chain couples TRBV7-6 to TRBJ2-6, with 8 bases that match TRBD1. The CDR3 has 17 residues. V lost 2 bases to trimming and J lost 9 bases; unmatched junction nucleotides: 12. The germline V gene encodes CDR1 SGHVS and CDR2 FNYEAQ. In nucleotides, the CDR3 is TGTGCCAGCAGCTTATTTCACAGGACAGGGAAAGACAACGTCCTGACTTTC. This gives the protein CASSLFHRTGKDNVLTF.

This clone was detected only once. One junction end disagrees with the germline gene, perhaps due to a read error. This chain connects TRBV5-1 to TRBJ1-6; D is perhaps TRBD1 (6 bases). The CDR3 has 15 amino acids. Germline V lookup: CDR1 SGHRS, CDR2 YFSETQ. CDR3 in amino acids: CASSLDSSYNSPLHF. DNA of the CDR3: TGCGCCAGCAGTTTGGACAGCTCCTATAATTCACCCCTCCACTTT.

The chain employs TRBV7-9 and TRBJ2-1; perhaps TRBD2 as D (7 bases). CDR1 SEHNR and CDR2 FQNEAQ come from the germline V gene (reference sequence). The CDR3 has 13 amino acids. Trimming pared 6 bases from V and 6 bases from J, leaving 12 bases between. CDR3 DNA sequence: TGTGCCAGCAGGAGGGGGGAGGGCAATGAGCAGTTCTTC. It yields the protein CASRRGEGNEQFF.

The gene calls are TRBV7-9 and TRBJ2-5, with no clear D. The V end was cut by 4 bases, the J end by 5 bases, with 11 bases between. This CDR3 comprises 13 residues. Germline V gene sequence: CDR1 SEHNR, CDR2 FQNEAQ (reference sequence). CDR3 sequence reads: CASSSIARETQYF. The CDR3 DNA follows: TGTGCCAGCAGCTCTATCGCTCGGGAGACCCAGTACTTC.

The rearrangement joins TRBV11-2 to TRBJ2-7; 11 bases agree with TRBD1. Germline V gene lookup returns CDR1 SGHAT and CDR2 FQNNGV. The CDR3 runs 16 residues. J gave up 1 base and V 6 bases, and 8 bases lay outside the gene matches. This chain's CDR3 is CASRTGTGGSSYEQYF. CDR3 DNA sequence: TGTGCCAGCAGAACCGGGACAGGGGGTTCTTCCTACGAGCAGTACTTC.

This clone was seen a handful of times. V is TRBV6-5 and J is TRBJ2-1, with no clear D. Trimming took 0 bases from V and 0 from J, leaving 9 bases between them. The CDR3 has 16 residues. Per germline, CDR1 MNHEY and CDR2 SVGAGI. CDR3 DNA sequence: TGTGCCAGCAGTTACTCGCCACATCCCTCCTACAATGAGCAGTTCTTC. It yields the protein CASSYSPHPSYNEQFF.

This sequence joins TRBV15 and TRBJ1-3; D perhaps matches TRBD1 (6 bases). The germline V gene has CDR1 LNHNV and CDR2 YYDKDF (reference sequence). The V end lost 0 bases, the J end lost 4 bases, and 10 bases lay between the germline ends. This CDR3 spans 15 amino acids. The CDR3 is CATSRDLQGGNTIYF. In nucleotides, the CDR3 is TGTGCCACCAGCAGAGATCTGCAGGGGGGAAACACCATATATTTT.

The V and J genes are TRBV7-9 and TRBJ2-1, with D unresolved. CDR3 length: 13 amino acids. Trimming stripped 5 bases from V and 5 bases from J, with 10 bases between. Germline lookup yields CDR1 SEHNR and CDR2 FQNEAQ (reference sequence). The CDR3 region is CASSLAVNNEQFF. The CDR3 coding sequence is TGTGCCAGCAGCCTGGCTGTTAACAATGAGCAGTTCTTC.

The chain links TRBV11-3 to TRBJ1-5; possible D gene TRBD1, 6 bases. The CDR3 is 18 residues long. V was trimmed by 5 bases and J by 3 bases, leaving 23 bases between them. Per the germline V gene, CDR1 is SGHNT and CDR2 is YENEEA. The CDR3 region is CASSLQPGTRSVNQPQHF. DNA of the CDR3: TGTGCCAGCAGCCTACAGCCAGGGACAAGGAGTGTCAATCAGCCCCAGCATTTT.

V gene TRBV5-6 combines with J gene TRBJ2-3, with 7 positions matching TRBD2. Germline V gene data show CDR1 as SGHDT and CDR2 as YYEEEE. The ends lost 0 bases at V and 6 bases at J; junction bases unmatched: 7. The CDR3 length is 15 residues. CDR3 amino acids: CASSLVSGGEDTQYF. CDR3 nucleotide sequence: TGTGCCAGCAGCTTGGTTTCGGGGGGAGAGGATACGCAGTATTTT.

The chain combines TRBV28 with TRBJ1-2; unclear D gene. V was cut by 5 bases and J by 2 bases, with 3 bases left in between. Germline V CDR1 and CDR2: MDHEN, SYDVKM. The CDR3 is 11 amino acids. CDR3 amino acids: CASSVNYGYTF. The CDR3 bases are TGTGCCAGCAGTGTAAACTATGGCTACACCTTC.

The V and J genes are TRBV5-1 and TRBJ2-7; the D gene is possibly TRBD1 (6 bases). Germline V CDR1 and CDR2: SGHRS, YFSETQ. Trimming pared 1 base from V and 0 bases from J, leaving 11 bases between. CDR3 length equals 15 residues. This chain's CDR3 is CASSLQPGASYEQYF. The CDR3 bases are TGCGCCAGCAGCTTGCAGCCAGGGGCCTCCTACGAGCAGTACTTC. Drawing the rest from reference TRBV5-1 and TRBJ2-7, the complete variable domain is KAGVTQTPRYLIKTRGQQVTLSCSPISGHRSVSWYQQTPGQGLQFLFEYFSETQRNKGNFPGRFSGRQFSNSRSEMNVSTLELGDSALYLCASSLQPGASYEQYFGPGTRLTVT.

This chain links TRBV11-3 with TRBJ2-5, with 9 nucleotides matching TRBD1. The V gene's germline CDR1 is SGHNT and CDR2 YENEEA. The CDR3 is 17 residues long. J was trimmed by 5 bases and V by 3 bases; bases with no gene match: 13. This chain's CDR3 is CASSFVKEQGARETQYF. CDR3 coding DNA: TGTGCCAGCAGCTTCGTCAAGGAACAGGGGGCTAGGGAGACCCAGTACTTC.

This clone has a single count. Sequence at one end of the junction differs from germline and may be a read error. CDR3 residues: CASSEGECGGNF. The CDR3 bases are TGCGCCAGCAGTGAGGGGGAGTGCGGGGGAAACTTC. The gene calls are TRBV10-2 and TRBJ2-7, with 7 positions matching TRBD2. The CDR3 totals 12 residues. From germline, CDR1 is WSHSY and CDR2 SAAADI.

The chain is built from TRBV5-4 and TRBJ2-3; TRBD2 is a possible D gene (5 bases). V shed 0 bases and J shed 6 bases, with 14 bases lying between them. Germline loops: CDR1 SGHNT, CDR2 YYREEE (reference sequence). This CDR3 is built from 15 residues. The CDR3 region is CASSLGGAVGDTQYF. CDR3 DNA: TGTGCCAGCAGCTTGGGTGGAGCGGTGGGGGATACGCAGTATTTT.